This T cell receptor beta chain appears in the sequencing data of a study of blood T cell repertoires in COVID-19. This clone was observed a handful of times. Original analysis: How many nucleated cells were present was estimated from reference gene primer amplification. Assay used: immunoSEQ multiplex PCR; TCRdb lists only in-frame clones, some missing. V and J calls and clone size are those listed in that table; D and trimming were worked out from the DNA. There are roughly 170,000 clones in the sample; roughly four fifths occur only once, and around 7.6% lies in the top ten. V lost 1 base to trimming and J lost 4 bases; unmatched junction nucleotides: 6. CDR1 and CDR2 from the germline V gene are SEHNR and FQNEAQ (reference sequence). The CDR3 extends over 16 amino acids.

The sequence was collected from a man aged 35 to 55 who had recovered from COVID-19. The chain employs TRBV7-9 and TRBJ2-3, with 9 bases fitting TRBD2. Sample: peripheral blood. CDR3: CASSLVLAGDPDTQYF. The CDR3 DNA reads TGTGCCAGCAGCTTAGTATTAGCGGGAGACCCAGATACGCAGTATTTT.